A single T cell receptor (beta chain) is shown here with its context. Its antigen is undetermined. PCR was performed using 60 Vbeta and 13 Jbeta primers. Sequenced by immunoSEQ multiplex PCR; TCRdb stores in-frame clones only, minus some. The sample lists about 130,000 clones, 74% occurring once. These data originate in a study of cytomegalovirus exposure and HLA in healthy donors. Study context: In a previous analysis, approximately 110 million unique TCR beta sequences were found from 150 million to 200 million T cells.

Study results and limitations: Donors belonging to an Asian-associated ancestry cluster reportedly showed fewer N-insertions in productive TCRs than the roughly 670-donor mean, according to what a later analysis found. Most TCR sequences were seen very rarely across donors, but some public TCRs occurred in many. Later on, analysis showed that most CMV-associated TCR beta chains appeared to be HLA-restricted.

The CDR3 has 16 amino acids. Trimming took 1 base from V and 2 from J; bases not matched to a gene: 7. Germline V gene sequence: CDR1 SGHRS, CDR2 YFSETQ. The sequence came from a man in his forties in good health and CMV-seropositive. The V and J genes are TRBV5-1 and TRBJ2-3; TRBD2 matches at 7 bases. Sequencing was done on a sample of PBMCs. The CDR3 reads CASSLFASGNTDTQYF. In DNA form, the CDR3 reads TGCGCCAGCAGCTTGTTCGCTAGCGGAAACACAGATACGCAGTATTTT.